This paragraph reports one TCR beta chain. This entry belongs to a study of T-cell memory formation after mild COVID-19. V was clipped by 9 bases and J by 1 base; unmatched bases: 5. CDR3 length equals 14 residues. Looked up from germline, CDR1 is SGHRS and CDR2 is YFSETQ. MiXCR was run by TCRdb on the 5' RACE reads, yielding one entry per CDR3 protein. The sample shows approximately 250,000 distinct CDR3 sequences, 15% to 20% of them seen only once. This TCR was sampled from a man between 18 and 29 years old who had mild COVID-19 (a few samples of this study predate the infection). Cell type and time point are not known. Input material: PBMCs or a T cell subset sorted from them (not recorded which). The chain employs TRBV5-1 and TRBJ2-2, with 8 nucleotides matching TRBD1. In DNA form, the CDR3 reads TGCGCCACCTCCGGGACAGGGAACACCGGGGAGCTGTTTTTT. As protein: CATSGTGNTGELFF.